This T cell receptor beta chain appears in the sequencing data of a study of metastatic and nonmetastatic thyroid tumors (dated by TCRdb to 2019 to 2021). For the study in its entirety: Repertoires from peripheral blood and from tumor or nodule tissue samples of malignant and benign thyroid patients were compared.

Findings and caveats that apply to the study as a whole: In both blood and tumor samples, TCR beta diversity was reported to be significantly higher in malignant tumors than in benign nodules.

The library was prepared using PCR. Sequenced using an Illumina HiSeq 4000. High-throughput sequencing was used to profile the TCR beta-chain CDR3 region of every patient. From the authors' description of their analysis: The researchers built a classifier to tell apart papillary thyroid cancer patients with distant metastasis, based on CDR3 differences among clinicopathological groups. To measure repertoire diversity the researchers used the Shannon index, while the Morisita-Horn index served to gauge how similar the tumor and blood repertoires were. TCRdb trimmed public reads at Q25 via fastp, called clones via MiXCR and kept in-frame beta chains. It is TCRdb's table, rather than the study itself, that gives the V and J calls and clone size. Counted in this sample were 49,000 or so clones; around 25% of them appeared once. The ten largest clones capture around 3.4% of the sample. No treatment had been received by any patient before thyroid surgery. Using T-cell receptor beta sequencing, the researchers looked back retrospectively at clinical samples from patients, gathered between about 2012 and 2019.

This clone was detected many times. Its antigen is currently not known. Base qualities are missing; no much larger clone stands one base away. Sequences LNHDA (CDR1) and SQIVND (CDR2) are obtained from the germline V gene (reference sequence). V lost 3 bases and J lost 3 bases, and the count of bases not matched to a germline gene is 5. The cysteine opens and the phenylalanine closes a CDR3 of 15 amino acids. Just CDR3 DNA is preserved here, 45 bases in frame from base 1. This TCR was sampled from a male donor with papillary thyroid cancer or a benign thyroid nodule (not recorded which). Some clones in this sample may be carry-over from other donors' samples. The rearranged chain carries TRBV19 and TRBJ2-1, with TRBD2 identical over 7 junction bases. Sequencing was done on a sample of blood. The nucleotide sequence reads TGTGCCAGTAGTATCGGCGGGAGCATCTACAATGAGCAGTTCTTC. This sequence encodes CASSIGGSIYNEQFF.